This entry lists 29 T cell receptor beta chains sequenced from one sample in a study of T cells in Graves' hyperthyroidism and ophthalmopathy. RNA transcripts yielded amplified TCR beta CDR3 regions. In the first-round RT-PCR of the TCR CDR3, the HTBI primer set was used. TCRdb reprocessed the multiplex PCR reads with MiXCR, giving one entry per CDR3 protein. The sample yields over 450,000 distinct CDR3 sequences, about 15% seen once. The sample was blood. These receptor sequences come from a woman aged 18-35 years with Graves' ophthalmopathy.

This chain links TRBV6-1 with TRBJ2-1; D is perhaps TRBD1 (5 bases). The CDR3 length is 12 residues. The germline CDR1 and CDR2 sequences are MNHNS and SASEGT. V gave up 9 bases and J gave up 5 bases, with 11 bases separating them. For the CDR3, the DNA is TGTGCCAGTCAGGGCCCCCACAATGAGCAGTTCTTC. Its protein product is CASQGPHNEQFF.

There are a few counts of this clonotype. V usage is TRBV18 and J usage is TRBJ1-1, with 7 bases lining up with TRBD1. The ends lost 3 bases at V and 6 bases at J; junction bases unmatched: 7. The CDR3 contains 14 residues. CDR1 is KGHSH, CDR2 LQKENI, per germline. In DNA, the CDR3 is TGTGCCAGCTCACCGGCCAGGGGGAGGGCTGAAGCTTTCTTT. This translates into CASSPARGRAEAFF.

This clonotype was counted at least ten times. V gene TRBV27 combines with J gene TRBJ2-7, with D possibly called TRBD1 or TRBD2 (5 bases each). Germline V gene lookup returns CDR1 MNHEY and CDR2 SMNVEV (reference sequence). The CDR3 has 14 amino acids. V was clipped by 8 bases and J by 2 bases, with 16 bases between them. For the CDR3, the DNA is TGTGCCAGCGCGTCCCGGGACGGACCCTACGAGCAGTACTTC. It encodes CASASRDGPYEQYF.

This clonotype was seen a few times. V and J are TRBV5-1 and TRBJ2-4; no firm D call. From germline, CDR1 is SGHRS and CDR2 YFSETQ. The CDR3 contains 14 residues. V lost 0 bases, J lost 8 bases, and 12 bases lay in between. CDR3 sequence (DNA): TGCGCCAGCAGCTTGGATGGGATTAGAGACATTCAGTACTTC. Its translation is CASSLDGIRDIQYF.

This clonotype was detected ten times or more. V is TRBV7-2 and J is TRBJ1-4; the match to TRBD1 covers 9 bases. The CDR3 is 15 residues long. The germline V gene has CDR1 SGHTA and CDR2 FQGNSA. The V and J ends lost 5 bases and 7 bases, in that order; junction bases with no gene match: 8. CDR3 residues: CASSPPGTGTEKLFF. As DNA, the CDR3 is TGTGCCAGCAGCCCCCCCGGGACAGGGACTGAAAAACTGTTTTTT.

This clonotype was counted only a few times. V gene TRBV27 combines with J gene TRBJ2-3, with D unresolved. Germline-derived CDR1 and CDR2 are MNHEY and SMNVEV (reference sequence). The CDR3 sequence is 13 residues long. Deletions cut 7 bases from V and 4 bases from J, with 12 bases between. CDR3 nucleotide sequence: TGTGCCAGCACCCAAGATGGGCCAGATACGCAGTATTTT. Translating gives CASTQDGPDTQYF.

This chain links TRBV6-1 with TRBJ2-1, with TRBD2 matching 9 bases. The germline V gene encodes CDR1 MNHNS and CDR2 SASEGT. The CDR3 is 13 residues long. V lost 6 bases and J lost 5; bases outside the gene matches: 2. The CDR3 here is CASSGTSHNEQFF. As DNA, the CDR3 is TGTGCCAGCAGCGGGACTAGCCACAATGAGCAGTTCTTC.

The sample holds a few counts of this clonotype. The chain joins TRBV4-3 to TRBJ1-1, with D hard to call. Germline V gives CDR1 LGHNA, CDR2 YSLEER. The CDR3 contains 15 residues. V was trimmed by 0 bases and J by 4 bases, leaving 12 bases between them. The CDR3 reads CASSQDRSEGTEAFF. The CDR3 region has the DNA TGCGCCAGCAGCCAAGACCGTTCTGAAGGCACTGAAGCTTTCTTT.

For this clonotype: This may be a read error: a much more frequent sequence differs by one nucleotide. The chain carries TRBV12-3 or TRBV12-4 and TRBJ1-4, with D possibly being TRBD1 (6 bases). The CDR3 runs to 14 residues. In DNA form, the CDR3 reads TGTGTCAGCAGCCCACAGGGAACTAATGAAAAACTGTTTTTT. Translating gives CVSSPQGTNEKLFF.

The J gene is TRBJ2-2, the V gene TRBV12-3 or TRBV12-4; D call uncertain. Trimming pared 3 bases from V and 6 bases from J, leaving 11 bases between. CDR3 length equals 14 residues. CDR3 nucleotide sequence: TGTGCCAGCAGTTTTTCCCGGATCCCCGGGGAGCTGTTTTTT. Protein product: CASSFSRIPGELFF.

To note about this clonotype: A read error may account for a junction end that differs from germline. The chain links TRBV19 to TRBJ1-3; D remains unclear. This CDR3 spans 13 amino acids. Germline CDR1 and CDR2: LNHDA and SQIVND (reference sequence). The DNA for the CDR3 is TGTGCCAGTAGTATCTCGGCTGGGAACACCATATATTTT. This codes for CASSISAGNTIYF.

This clonotype was seen many times. The chain employs TRBV6-2 or TRBV6-3 and TRBJ2-1, with 10 positions matching TRBD2. The CDR3 has 16 residues. With V trimmed by 6 bases and J by 5 bases, 10 bases remained unmatched. Germline V CDR1 and CDR2: MNHEY, SVGEGT. CDR3 coding DNA: TGTGCCAGCAGAAGACTAGCGGGTCGTGATGACAATGAGCAGTTCTTC. This sequence encodes CASRRLAGRDDNEQFF.

The CDR3 nucleotides are TGTGCCAGTAGTGCCAGACAGGAATTAACTCAGCCCCAGCATTTT. As protein: CASSARQELTQPQHF. The rearrangement links TRBV19 to TRBJ1-5; D possibly corresponds to TRBD1 (6 bases). Germline assignment: CDR1 LNHDA and CDR2 SQIVND (reference sequence). The V gene lost 5 bases and the J gene lost 6 bases, with 17 bases spanning the gap. The CDR3 length is 15 residues. The full variable domain, rest sourced from reference TRBV19 and TRBJ1-5, is DGGITQSPKYLFRKEGQNVTLSCEQNLNHDAMYWYRQDPGQGLRLIYYSQIVNDFQKGDIAEGYSVSREKKESFPLTVTSAQKNPTAFYLCASSARQELTQPQHFGDGTRLSIL.

V is TRBV4-3 and J is TRBJ1-6, with TRBD1 as a possible D gene (6 bases). V was clipped by 3 bases and J by 9 bases, with 12 bases between them. CDR3 length equals 14 residues. From germline, CDR1 is LGHNA and CDR2 YSLEER. The CDR3 nucleotides read TGCGCCAGCAGCCAGGACAGAGAGTTTTCACCCCTCCACTTT. Translated, it gives CASSQDREFSPLHF.

This clonotype has only a few counts. The CDR3 spells CASSRAGELAKNIQYF. DNA of the CDR3: TGTGCCAGCAGCCGGGCAGGGGAGCTAGCCAAAAACATTCAGTACTTC. The chain combines TRBV3-1 with TRBJ2-4, with a tentative D call TRBD1 (6 bases). This CDR3 spans 16 amino acids. Germline loops: CDR1 LGHDT, CDR2 YNNKEL (reference sequence). V was cut by 4 bases and J by 0 bases, with 13 bases left in between. The full variable domain, completed using reference TRBV3-1 and TRBJ2-4, is DTAVSQTPKYLVTQMGNDKSIKCEQNLGHDTMYWYKQDSKKFLKIMFSYNNKELIINETVPNRFSPKSPDKAHLNLHINSLELGDSAVYFCASSRAGELAKNIQYFGAGTRLSVL.

This clonotype was seen at least ten times. This chain uses TRBV27 with TRBJ1-2; perhaps TRBD1 as D (5 bases). CDR1 is MNHEY and CDR2 is SMNVEV in the germline V gene (reference sequence). CDR3 length: 14 amino acids. With 0 bases removed from V and 4 bases from J, the gap between germline ends came to 9 bases. The CDR3 DNA is TGTGCCAGCAGTTTATCGGGGCACAGCTATGGCTACACCTTC. Its translation: CASSLSGHSYGYTF.

There are many counts of this clonotype. The V gene is TRBV7-2, the J gene TRBJ1-5, with D maybe TRBD1 (5 bases). The CDR3 has 16 residues. Germline V gene lookup returns CDR1 SGHTA and CDR2 FQGNSA. The V end lost 2 bases, the J end lost 4 bases, and 15 bases lay between the germline ends. As DNA, the CDR3 is TGTGCCAGCAGCTTATTCAGCAGGGTGGGGAATCAGCCCCAGCATTTT. Amino acids: CASSLFSRVGNQPQHF.

This clonotype has a handful of counts. The chain is built from TRBV7-3 and TRBJ2-3, with D possibly matching TRBD1 (5 bases). The germline V and J ends were trimmed by 1 base and 2 bases, with 10 bases remaining between them. The germline V gene has CDR1 SGHTA and CDR2 FQGTGA. This CDR3 has 15 amino acids. CDR3 nucleotide sequence: TGTGCCAGCAGCTTAATTGGGGCCATCACAGATACGCAGTATTTT. Translated: CASSLIGAITDTQYF.

This clonotype was detected ten times or more. This rearrangement joins TRBV7-2 to TRBJ2-1, with D hard to call. V gave up 5 bases and J gave up 5 bases, with 10 bases separating them. Germline V lookup: CDR1 SGHTA, CDR2 FQGNSA. The CDR3 has 13 amino acids. The CDR3: CASSPPGDNEQFF. Here the CDR3 DNA reads TGTGCCAGCAGCCCCCCAGGCGACAATGAGCAGTTCTTC.

This clonotype was observed at least ten times. V usage is TRBV28 and J usage is TRBJ1-1; D is perhaps TRBD1 (5 bases). This CDR3 contains 16 residues. V was shortened by 5 bases and J by 7 bases, with 23 bases between the two germline ends. The germline V gene has CDR1 MDHEN and CDR2 SYDVKM. Here the CDR3 reads CASSHRAGKARIEAFF. CDR3 sequence (DNA): TGTGCCAGCAGTCACCGGGCAGGGAAGGCGAGAATTGAAGCTTTCTTT.

This clonotype came up many times. The chain uses TRBV6-1 and TRBJ2-2, with D perhaps being TRBD1 or TRBD2 (5 bases each). The CDR3 sequence is 17 residues long. Deletions cut 5 bases from V and 2 bases from J, with 18 bases between. The V gene's germline CDR1 is MNHNS and CDR2 SASEGT. Here the CDR3 DNA reads TGTGCCAGCAGTCATCGTTCCGGGACCTCTAACACCGGGGAGCTGTTTTTT. It codes for CASSHRSGTSNTGELFF.

The chain employs TRBV27 and TRBJ1-5; D gene uncertain. The CDR3 has 13 amino acids. The V end lost 2 bases, the J end lost 10 bases, and 12 bases lay between the germline ends. Germline V lookup: CDR1 MNHEY, CDR2 SMNVEV (reference sequence). The CDR3 here is CASSLTAGVPQHF. CDR3 sequence (DNA): TGTGCCAGCAGTTTAACGGCAGGTGTACCCCAGCATTTT.

This clonotype was counted between two and nine times. This chain connects TRBV20-1 to TRBJ1-1; D is ambiguous. Germline V gene sequence: CDR1 DFQATT, CDR2 SNEGSKA (reference sequence). The V gene lost 5 bases and the J gene lost 1 base, with 14 bases spanning the gap. This CDR3 comprises 14 residues. In nucleotides, the CDR3 is TGCAGTGCTCCAACCGGGAGAAAGAACACTGAAGCTTTCTTT. Encoded protein: CSAPTGRKNTEAFF.

This clonotype was detected ten times or more. The rearrangement links TRBV27 to TRBJ1-1; D is uncertain. CDR1 is MNHEY, CDR2 SMNVEV, per germline (reference sequence). This CDR3 spans 15 amino acids. V shed 2 bases and J shed 1 base, with 11 bases lying between them. The DNA for the CDR3 is TGTGCCAGCAGTTTACGGCACAGTGGGAACACTGAAGCTTTCTTT. Amino acids: CASSLRHSGNTEAFF.

This clonotype has at least ten counts. The chain recombines TRBV7-2 with TRBJ2-1; possibly TRBD2 for D (6 bases). The germline V gene has CDR1 SGHTA and CDR2 FQGNSA. V lost 2 bases, J lost 6 bases, and 20 bases lay in between. This CDR3 comprises 17 residues. The CDR3 reads CASSLTLPRDPRNEQFF. The CDR3 DNA reads as TGTGCCAGCAGCTTAACTCTTCCGCGGGACCCCCGCAATGAGCAGTTCTTC. Looking up the rest from reference TRBV7-2 and TRBJ2-1 gives the full variable domain: GAGVSQSPSNKVTEKGKDVELRCDPISGHTALYWYRQSLGQGLEFLIYFQGNSAPDKSGLPSDRFSAERTGGSVSTLTIQRTQQEDSAVYLCASSLTLPRDPRNEQFFGPGTRLTVL.

The table lists this clonotype with many counts. This could be a read error, since a much larger clone is one nucleotide away. V gene TRBV5-8 combines with J gene TRBJ1-1, with D perhaps TRBD1 (5 bases). V lost 5 bases to trimming and J lost 3 bases, with 11 bases between them. Germline values: CDR1 SGHTS, CDR2 YDEGEE. The CDR3 extends over 13 amino acids. CDR3 residues: CASSSREYTEAFF. The DNA of the CDR3 is TGTGCCAGCAGTTCCAGGGAGTACACTGAAGCTTTCTTT.

This clonotype was detected ten times or more. The gene calls are TRBV28 and TRBJ2-3; 7 bases match TRBD1. The CDR3 runs 15 residues. Germline V gives CDR1 MDHEN, CDR2 SYDVKM. Trimming cost V 6 bases and J 2 bases; bases outside gene matches: 8. In DNA, the CDR3 is TGTGCCAGCAGCTTAGGACAGGATGACACAGATACGCAGTATTTT. Protein sequence: CASSLGQDDTDTQYF.

This clonotype was observed at least ten times. This chain joins TRBV3-1 and TRBJ2-1; D remains unclear. There are 14 residues in the CDR3. Trimming shortened V by 0 bases and J by 6 bases, and 9 bases separated the two germline ends. Germline CDR1 and CDR2: LGHDT and YNNKEL (reference sequence). The CDR3 DNA reads TGTGCCAGCAGCCAAGATCCCTCAAGCAATGAGCAGTTCTTC. Encoded protein: CASSQDPSSNEQFF.

This clonotype has ten or more counts. The chain carries TRBV11-2 and TRBJ2-2, with no clear D. Per the germline V gene, CDR1 is SGHAT and CDR2 is FQNNGV. Trimming cost V 5 bases and J 4 bases, with 14 bases left between them. CDR3 length: 15 residues. The CDR3 sequence is CASSPAFHGTGELFF. In DNA, the CDR3 is TGTGCCAGCAGCCCCGCCTTCCATGGCACCGGGGAGCTGTTTTTT.